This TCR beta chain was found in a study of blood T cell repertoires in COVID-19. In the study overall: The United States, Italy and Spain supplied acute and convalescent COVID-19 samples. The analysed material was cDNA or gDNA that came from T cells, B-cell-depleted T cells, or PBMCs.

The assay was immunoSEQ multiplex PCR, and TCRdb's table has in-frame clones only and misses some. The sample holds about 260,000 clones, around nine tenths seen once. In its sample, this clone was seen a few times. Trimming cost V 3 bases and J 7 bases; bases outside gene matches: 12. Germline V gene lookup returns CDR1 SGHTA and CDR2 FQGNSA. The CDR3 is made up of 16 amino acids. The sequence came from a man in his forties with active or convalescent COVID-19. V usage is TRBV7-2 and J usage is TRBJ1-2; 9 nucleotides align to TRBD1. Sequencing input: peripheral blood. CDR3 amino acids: CASSFGQGPGVGGYTF. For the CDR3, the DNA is TGTGCCAGCAGCTTCGGACAGGGGCCAGGCGTAGGTGGCTACACCTTC.